Each of the 32 T cell receptor beta chains below was sequenced from the same sample in a study of graft-versus-host responses after intestinal transplantation. The table came from immunoSEQ multiplex PCR; TCRdb's copy has only in-frame clones and leaves some out. Among under 75,000 clones listed, 90% were seen once. No antigen has been assigned to these receptors. This material consisted of unstimulated CD8+ T cells sorted from spleen or lymph node cells, taken before transplant. Every receptor here comes from a human donor who was the organ donor for an intestinal transplant.

This chain connects TRBV7-2 to TRBJ2-1; 9 positions agree with TRBD2. The germline gives CDR1 SGHTA, CDR2 FQGNSA. With V trimmed by 5 bases and J by 6 bases, 14 bases remained unmatched. There are 17 residues in the CDR3. The CDR3 loop is CASSASRVAGVINEQFF. The DNA for the CDR3 is TGTGCCAGCAGCGCCAGCAGAGTAGCGGGGGTGATCAATGAGCAGTTCTTC.

V and J are TRBV10-3 and TRBJ2-3; 9 nucleotides line up with TRBD1. The germline V gene encodes CDR1 ENHRY and CDR2 SYGVKD. CDR3 length equals 19 residues. J lost 0 bases, V lost 0 bases, and 10 bases had no gene match. DNA of the CDR3: TGTGCCATCAGTGAGTCGGACAGGGGCCTACTGATTAGCACAGATACGCAGTATTTT. Protein sequence: CAISESDRGLLISTDTQYF.

This chain joins TRBV6-6 and TRBJ2-4, with 9 bases lining up with TRBD1. V lost 4 bases, J lost 9 bases, and 10 bases stayed unmatched. The germline V gene encodes CDR1 MNHNY and CDR2 SVGAGI (reference sequence). This CDR3 is built from 15 residues. Here the CDR3 DNA reads TGTGCCAGCAGTTTACTCGGGGACAGGGCTGGCATTCAGTACTTC. Translated: CASSLLGDRAGIQYF.

The gene calls are TRBV4-2 and TRBJ1-1; D unclear. This CDR3 comprises 16 residues. Looked up from germline, CDR1 is LGHNA and CDR2 is YNFKEQ. Trimming shortened V by 2 bases and J by 1 base, and 14 bases separated the two germline ends. CDR3 amino acids: CASSQPPGVSNTEAFF. Written as DNA, the CDR3 is TGTGCCAGCAGCCAACCCCCCGGGGTCTCGAACACTGAAGCTTTCTTT.

The chain joins TRBV6-5 to TRBJ2-3; 8 nucleotides align to TRBD2. CDR3 length equals 15 residues. V gave up 5 bases and J gave up 9 bases; unmatched junction bases: 13. Per the germline V gene, CDR1 is MNHEY and CDR2 is SVGAGI. The CDR3 coding sequence is TGTGCCAGCAGTCCTCCCGGGGGGGCCGTCGTAACGCAGTATTTT. Its translation: CASSPPGGAVVTQYF.

The genes are TRBV7-3 and TRBJ2-2, with D tentatively TRBD2 (5 bases). This CDR3 is built from 14 residues. Trimming left V 7 bases short and J 5 bases short, with 14 bases between. Germline V CDR1 and CDR2: SGHTA, FQGTGA. This CDR3 reads CASTRSRGTGELFF. Written as DNA, the CDR3 is TGTGCCAGCACCCGGTCCCGAGGGACCGGGGAGCTGTTTTTT.

This chain links TRBV15 with TRBJ2-7; D may be TRBD1 (6 bases). The CDR3 loop spans 15 amino acids. Trimming cost V 5 bases and J 1 base, with 15 bases left between them. From germline, CDR1 is LNHNV and CDR2 YYDKDF (reference sequence). The CDR3 DNA reads TGTGCCACCAGCGTTGGGACAACTAGATCCTACGAGCAGTACGTC. Protein product: CATSVGTTRSYEQYV.

This clone has only one observation. V and J are TRBV6-5 and TRBJ2-1, with 9 bases identical to TRBD2. The ends lost 5 bases at V and 5 bases at J; junction bases unmatched: 1. The CDR3 is 13 residues long. Germline lookup yields CDR1 MNHEY and CDR2 SVGAGI. CDR3 loop: CASSSGGHNEQFF. The CDR3 DNA reads TGTGCCAGCAGTAGCGGGGGGCACAATGAGCAGTTCTTC.

This sequence joins TRBV6-1 and TRBJ2-7, with 8 positions matching TRBD2. The J segment lost 0 bases and the V segment lost 5 bases, leaving 3 bases of the junction unmatched. The CDR3 runs 14 residues. The V gene's germline CDR1 is MNHNS and CDR2 SASEGT. CDR3 protein: CASSQRGSSYEQYV. DNA of the CDR3: TGTGCCAGCAGTCAGCGGGGGAGCTCCTACGAGCAGTACGTC.

The genes are TRBV20-1 and TRBJ2-7; D perhaps matches TRBD2 (5 bases). Trimming took off 7 bases at V and 5 bases at J, with 6 bases between the two ends. Germline V gene lookup returns CDR1 DFQATT and CDR2 SNEGSKA (reference sequence). CDR3 length: 9 residues. CDR3 in amino acids: CSGGDEQYV. The CDR3 coding sequence is TGCAGTGGGGGAGACGAGCAGTACGTC.

For the CDR3, the DNA is TGTGCCAGCAGCGTAGGGGGCGGAAACTATGGCTACACCTTC. It translates to CASSVGGGNYGYTF. The J gene is TRBJ1-2, the V gene TRBV11-2; 7 bases map to TRBD1. The CDR3 runs 14 residues. The germline V gene encodes CDR1 SGHAT and CDR2 FQNNGV. V trimming: 5 bases; J trimming: 2 bases; junction bases outside the gene matches: 5.

This clone has just a few counts. The rearrangement links TRBV14 to TRBJ2-2; 7 bases agree with TRBD2. With V trimmed by 4 bases and J by 4 bases, 3 bases remained unmatched. Looked up from germline, CDR1 is SGHDN and CDR2 is FVKESK. The CDR3 extends over 14 amino acids. CDR3 in DNA: TGTGCCAGCAGCCCCTGGGGGGGCACCGGGGAGCTGTTTTTT. It is translated as CASSPWGGTGELFF.

The rearrangement uses TRBV4-1 and TRBJ2-1, with D perhaps TRBD1 (6 bases). The CDR3 spans 16 residues. The ends were cut back, 2 bases at V and 5 bases at J, with 16 bases in the middle. Germline V gene lookup returns CDR1 MGHRA and CDR2 YSYEKL. The CDR3 protein is CASSQWLTGSDNEQFF. Here the CDR3 DNA reads TGCGCCAGCAGCCAATGGCTGACAGGAAGTGACAATGAGCAGTTCTTC.

This chain links TRBV2 with TRBJ2-1; 9 nucleotides line up with TRBD2. The germline V gene has CDR1 SNHLY and CDR2 FYNNEI. Losses at the gene ends were 7 bases for V and 10 bases for J; bases not matched to a gene: 20. This CDR3 contains 17 residues. The CDR3 DNA reads TGTGCCAGCAACTGGATCTCCAGCGGGGGGTCCAGGGGGGAGCAGTTCTTC. It translates to CASNWISSGGSRGEQFF.

This chain links TRBV7-2 with TRBJ2-1; 9 positions agree with TRBD2. Germline values: CDR1 SGHTA, CDR2 FQGNSA. V dropped 5 bases and J dropped 8; count of bases not matched to a gene: 7. This CDR3 spans 14 amino acids. CDR3 sequence: CASSAGTSPDEQFF. In nucleotides, the CDR3 is TGTGCCAGCAGCGCCGGGACTAGCCCCGATGAGCAGTTCTTC. Using reference TRBV7-2 and TRBJ2-1 for the parts outside the CDR3, the full variable domain is GAGVSQSPSNKVTEKGKDVELRCDPISGHTALYWYRQSLGQGLEFLIYFQGNSAPDKSGLPSDRFSAERTGGSVSTLTIQRTQQEDSAVYLCASSAGTSPDEQFFGPGTRLTVL.

The V call is TRBV6-1, the J call TRBJ2-7, with TRBD2 matching over 13 bases. CDR1 and CDR2 from the germline V gene are MNHNS and SASEGT. The CDR3 consists of 15 residues. The junction had 4 bases not matched to a gene; V was cut back by 6 bases and J by 2 bases. The DNA for the CDR3 is TGTGCCAGCAGAGTACTAGCGGGGGGGCCCTACGAGCAGTACGTC. It encodes CASRVLAGGPYEQYV.

The gene calls are TRBV29-1 and TRBJ2-3; TRBD2 matches 7 bases. The CDR3 contains 14 residues. From germline, CDR1 is SQVTM and CDR2 ANQGSEA. J lost 5 bases, V lost 1 base, and 6 bases had no gene match. This CDR3 is CSVEVGEGVDTQYF. The CDR3 nucleotides are TGCAGCGTTGAAGTCGGGGAGGGCGTAGATACGCAGTATTTT.

The chain has TRBV7-9 and TRBJ2-7, with D possibly TRBD2 on 5 matching bases. From germline, CDR1 is SEHNR and CDR2 FQNEAQ (reference sequence). Trimming removed 5 bases at V and 4 bases at J, with 15 bases between. This CDR3 is 14 amino acids long. CDR3 DNA: TGTGCCAGCAGCAGGACTGCTAACCGTTACGAGCAGTACGTC. Translated, it gives CASSRTANRYEQYV.

The J gene is TRBJ1-6, the V gene TRBV4-1; the D gene is possibly TRBD1 (5 bases). From germline, CDR1 is MGHRA and CDR2 YSYEKL. The CDR3 loop spans 18 amino acids. The V end was cut by 1 base, the J end by 1 base, with 14 bases between. The CDR3 region is CASSQVQGIGSYNSPLHF. DNA of the CDR3: TGCGCCAGCAGCCAAGTTCAGGGCATAGGATCCTATAATTCACCCCTCCACTTT.

This clone is a singleton in its sample. The J gene is TRBJ2-3, the V gene TRBV19; TRBD2 aligns across 7 bases. Trimming cost V 3 bases and J 4 bases; bases outside gene matches: 4. This CDR3 is 14 amino acids long. Germline lookup yields CDR1 LNHDA and CDR2 SQIVND (reference sequence). Here the CDR3 reads CASSILADPDTQYF. The DNA of the CDR3 is TGTGCCAGTAGTATTCTAGCGGATCCAGATACGCAGTATTTT. The entire variable domain, with the rest obtained from reference TRBV19 and TRBJ2-3, is as follows: DGGITQSPKYLFRKEGQNVTLSCEQNLNHDAMYWYRQDPGQGLRLIYYSQIVNDFQKGDIAEGYSVSREKKESFPLTVTSAQKNPTAFYLCASSILADPDTQYFGPGTRLTVL.

The chain is built from TRBV27 and TRBJ2-1; a possible D gene is TRBD1 (5 bases). The CDR3 sequence is 15 residues long. V was shortened by 4 bases and J by 0 bases, with 10 bases between the two germline ends. Germline CDR1 MNHEY, CDR2 SMNVEV (reference sequence). This CDR3 reads CASSSQGSSYNEQFF. The CDR3 DNA follows: TGTGCCAGCAGTTCCCAGGGTTCCTCCTACAATGAGCAGTTCTTC.

The chain links TRBV2 to TRBJ1-5; TRBD1 agrees at 7 bases. The CDR3 extends over 14 amino acids. CDR1 is SNHLY and CDR2 is FYNNEI in the germline V gene. J lost 3 bases, V lost 6 bases, and 5 bases had no gene match. CDR3 DNA sequence: TGTGCCAGCAGCGACGGACAGGTCAATCAGCCCCAGCATTTT. As protein: CASSDGQVNQPQHF.

V and J are TRBV27 and TRBJ2-3; 10 bases agree with TRBD2. Trimming at V came to 3 bases and at J to 5 bases, leaving 14 bases not matched to a gene. CDR3 size: 18 residues. The germline V gene encodes CDR1 MNHEY and CDR2 SMNVEV (reference sequence). In DNA, the CDR3 is TGTGCCAGCAGTTTTGAGGGTTCGAGCGGGGGGGAACGAGATACGCAGTATTTT. This encodes CASSFEGSSGGERDTQYF.

The rearrangement uses TRBV18 and TRBJ1-2; D is possibly TRBD1 (5 bases). The CDR3 is 13 amino acids. From germline, CDR1 is KGHSH and CDR2 LQKENI. Trimming took 11 bases from V and 4 from J, leaving 17 bases between them. Written as DNA, the CDR3 is TGTGCCGTGCCCCTCGGGGGAAGCTATGGCTACACCTTC. It yields the protein CAVPLGGSYGYTF.

The CDR3 sequence: CASSPNLMNTEAFF. CDR3 nucleotides: TGTGCCAGCAGTCCGAACTTAATGAACACTGAAGCTTTCTTT. The genes are TRBV27 and TRBJ1-1; D not resolved. Germline V gene sequence: CDR1 MNHEY, CDR2 SMNVEV (reference sequence). This CDR3 region has 14 residues. V lost 5 bases and J 0 bases, leaving 10 bases between the germline ends.

The rearrangement links TRBV19 to TRBJ2-1, with a tentative D call TRBD1 (6 bases). This CDR3 contains 14 residues. CDR1 and CDR2 from the germline V gene are LNHDA and SQIVND (reference sequence). Trimming shortened V by 3 bases and J by 5 bases, and 11 bases separated the two germline ends. For the CDR3, the DNA is TGTGCCAGTAGTATCTGGGGGCTTAACAATGAGCAGTTCTTC. Residues: CASSIWGLNNEQFF.

This CDR3 is CASSSIWGDQETQYF. The CDR3 DNA follows: TGTGCCAGCAGTTCCATATGGGGGGACCAAGAGACCCAGTACTTC. The V gene is TRBV27, the J gene TRBJ2-5; perhaps TRBD2 as D (6 bases). This CDR3 has 15 residues. Trimming left V 4 bases short and J 0 bases short, with 12 bases between. Germline CDR1 MNHEY, CDR2 SMNVEV (reference sequence).

The CDR3 loop is CASSLTHMPDTGQPQHF. In nucleotides, the CDR3 is TGTGCCAGCAGCCTCACACACATGCCAGATACAGGGCAGCCCCAGCATTTT. V is TRBV7-8 and J is TRBJ1-5; D may be TRBD1 (6 bases). Germline V lookup: CDR1 SGHVS, CDR2 FQNEAQ. The V end was cut by 5 bases, the J end by 7 bases, with 24 bases between. The CDR3 is 17 residues long.

The table lists this clone with a few counts. J is TRBJ1-1 and V is TRBV2; TRBD1 agrees at 7 bases. CDR3 size: 12 residues. The V and J ends lost 3 bases and 8 bases, in that order; junction bases with no gene match: 3. Germline CDR1 and CDR2: SNHLY and FYNNEI. DNA of the CDR3: TGTGCCAGCAGTGACCTGACAGGGGAAGCTTTCTTT. It codes for CASSDLTGEAFF.

This rearrangement joins TRBV6-6 to TRBJ2-1, with no clear D. This CDR3 is built from 15 residues. Trimming removed 3 bases from V and 3 bases from J, with 12 bases in between. From germline, CDR1 is MNHNY and CDR2 SVGAGI (reference sequence). The CDR3 is CASSYLSPHYNEQFF. The CDR3, as DNA: TGTGCCAGCAGTTATTTGAGCCCCCACTACAATGAGCAGTTCTTC.

The chain couples TRBV6-1 to TRBJ2-7; TRBD2 matches at 8 bases. Germline loops: CDR1 MNHNS, CDR2 SASEGT. V gave up 1 base and J gave up 6 bases; unmatched junction bases: 8. This CDR3 has 15 residues. The CDR3 reads CASSEVVAGSVEQYV. The CDR3 bases are TGTGCCAGCAGTGAAGTGGTAGCGGGAAGTGTCGAGCAGTACGTC.

This sequence joins TRBV2 and TRBJ2-7, with TRBD2 matching over 7 bases. This CDR3 is built from 13 residues. Unmatched junction bases numbered 13, after V lost 8 bases and J lost 9 bases. In germline, CDR1 is SNHLY, CDR2 FYNNEI. The CDR3 region is CASRGGLVFMQYV. CDR3 in DNA: TGTGCCAGCCGGGGTGGACTAGTATTTATGCAGTACGTC.